A single sample gave rise to the 26 T cell receptor beta chains below, sequenced in a study of T cell changes during pregnancy in multiple sclerosis. Method: immunoSEQ multiplex PCR; TCRdb's copy keeps in-frame clones and lacks some. The sample includes around 56,000 clones, approximately 90% seen only once; the top ten take 0.38%. Sequences were derived from CD4+ T cells from peripheral blood mononuclear cells, sampled in the third trimester of pregnancy. The receptors stem from a female donor with multiple sclerosis, enrolled in a pregnancy study.

This clone was counted a single time. The chain couples TRBV11-3 to TRBJ1-1, with D perhaps matching TRBD1 (5 bases). Between the trimmed V and J ends, which lost 4 bases and 0 bases, there was a span of 12 bases. The CDR3 has 15 residues. Germline V CDR1 and CDR2: SGHNT, YENEEA. Written as DNA, the CDR3 is TGTGCCAGCAGCTATACACAGGAAATGAACACTGAAGCTTTCTTT. This codes for CASSYTQEMNTEAFF.

As DNA, the CDR3 is TGTGCCAGCAGTAAAGGGGGACTAGCGGGCACAGATACGCAGTATTTT. Encoded protein: CASSKGGLAGTDTQYF. This chain links TRBV9 with TRBJ2-3; 11 positions match TRBD2. Germline loops: CDR1 SGDLS, CDR2 YYNGEE. This CDR3 comprises 16 residues. The ends lost 5 bases at V and 1 base at J; junction bases unmatched: 6. The full variable domain, rest sourced from reference TRBV9 and TRBJ2-3, is DSGVTQTPKHLITATGQRVTLRCSPRSGDLSVYWYQQSLDQGLQFLIQYYNGEERAKGNILERFSAQQFPDLHSELNLSSLELGDSALYFCASSKGGLAGTDTQYFGPGTRLTVL.

This chain links TRBV23-1 with TRBJ2-6; D is undetermined. TRBV23-1 belongs to the ORF category, with a function that is uncertain. V was cut by 0 bases and J by 9 bases, with 12 bases left in between. This CDR3 contains 15 residues. DNA of the CDR3: TGCGCCAGCAGTCAATCGTTCGGTCGCCTCAACGTCCTGACTTTC. The encoded protein is CASSQSFGRLNVLTF.

This chain connects TRBV19 to TRBJ1-5; the D gene is possibly TRBD1 (6 bases). The CDR3 contains 17 residues. V was shortened by 4 bases and J by 0 bases, with 16 bases between the two germline ends. Germline V gives CDR1 LNHDA, CDR2 SQIVND (reference sequence). CDR3 sequence reads: CASSTFLGQNSNQPQHF. As DNA, the CDR3 is TGTGCCAGTAGTACATTTTTAGGACAGAATAGCAATCAGCCCCAGCATTTT.

This clone was seen more than once but under ten times. The J gene is TRBJ1-2, the V gene TRBV18; maybe TRBD1 (6 bases). This CDR3 comprises 13 residues. The ends were cut back, 3 bases at V and 6 bases at J, with 11 bases in the middle. Germline CDR1 reads KGHSH; CDR2 reads LQKENI. The CDR3 bases are TGTGCCAGCTCACCCCGGGACACGGATGGCTACACCTTC. Protein: CASSPRDTDGYTF.

The chain combines TRBV5-1 with TRBJ2-1; the D gene is possibly TRBD2 (6 bases). The CDR3 loop spans 15 amino acids. V was clipped by 0 bases and J by 4 bases, with 11 bases between them. From germline, CDR1 is SGHRS and CDR2 YFSETQ. CDR3 in amino acids: CASSLDLASYNEQFF. The CDR3 DNA reads as TGCGCCAGCAGCTTGGATCTAGCGTCGTACAATGAGCAGTTCTTC.

The CDR3 bases are TGTGCCAGCAGCTTCGGGACAGGGGCAGGAAACACCATATATTTT. Amino acid sequence: CASSFGTGAGNTIYF. This chain links TRBV7-9 with TRBJ1-3, with TRBD1 matching over 10 bases. Germline trimming cut 3 bases from V and 4 bases from J; bases unmatched to any gene: 3. Germline CDR1 SEHNR, CDR2 FQNEAQ (reference sequence). CDR3 size: 15 residues.

This clone occurred a few times. The genes are TRBV30 and TRBJ1-2, with 7 bases identical to TRBD1. The V gene end was trimmed by 4 bases and the J gene end by 5 bases; junction bases not matched to a gene: 4. The CDR3 is 12 amino acids. Germline V gene lookup returns CDR1 GTSNPN and CDR2 SVGIG (reference sequence). The CDR3 DNA reads as TGTGCCTGGAACCCGGGACAGTATGGCTACACCTTC. It is translated as CAWNPGQYGYTF.

The chain recombines TRBV5-4 with TRBJ2-7; the D gene is possibly TRBD2 (5 bases). The CDR3 sequence is 16 residues long. Germline CDR1 SGHNT, CDR2 YYREEE (reference sequence). Between the trimmed V and J ends, which lost 8 bases and 2 bases, there was a span of 23 bases. CDR3 residues: CASHLNPDLQTYEQYF. The CDR3 nucleotides are TGTGCCAGTCACCTCAACCCGGACTTGCAGACCTACGAGCAGTACTTC. The entire variable domain, with the rest obtained from reference TRBV5-4 and TRBJ2-7, is as follows: ETGVTQSPTHLIKTRGQQVTLRCSSQSGHNTVSWYQQALGQGPQFIFQYYREEENGRGNFPPRFSGLQFPNYSSELNVNALELDDSALYLCASHLNPDLQTYEQYFGPGTRLTVT.

The V and J genes are TRBV5-4 and TRBJ2-1, with D perhaps matching TRBD2 (6 bases). V was trimmed by 4 bases and J by 10 bases, leaving 9 bases between them. The CDR3 extends over 11 amino acids. Germline loops: CDR1 SGHNT, CDR2 YYREEE (reference sequence). CDR3 in DNA: TGTGCCAGCAGCCGGAGGGAAGAGCAGTTCTTC. It is translated as CASSRREEQFF.

This chain connects TRBV4-1 to TRBJ1-2; D may be TRBD1 (5 bases). The germline V gene encodes CDR1 MGHRA and CDR2 YSYEKL. This CDR3 is built from 17 residues. The ends were cut back, 1 base at V and 6 bases at J, with 21 bases in the middle. The CDR3 DNA sequence: TGCGCCAGCAGCCAAGGACTTCTCCTGGGGGGGGAGCATGGCTACACCTTC. Amino acid sequence: CASSQGLLLGGEHGYTF.

The genes are TRBV28 and TRBJ1-1; 11 bases agree with TRBD1. CDR3 length: 18 residues. The germline CDR1 and CDR2 sequences are MDHEN and SYDVKM. V shed 6 bases and J 5 bases; nucleotides not matched to a gene: 17. The CDR3 spells CASRLGTWDRGAGTEAFF. The CDR3 DNA is TGTGCCAGCAGATTAGGGACCTGGGACAGGGGGGCTGGAACTGAAGCTTTCTTT.

This clone was observed once. The chain has TRBV10-2 and TRBJ1-5; TRBD1 matches 10 bases. Germline V lookup: CDR1 WSHSY, CDR2 SAAADI. This CDR3 contains 16 residues. Trimming took 6 bases from V and 0 from J; bases not matched to a gene: 5. The CDR3 region is CASSETGGYSNQPQHF. The CDR3 bases are TGCGCCAGCAGCGAGACAGGGGGCTATAGCAATCAGCCCCAGCATTTT.

The chain is built from TRBV6-1 and TRBJ1-6, with no clear D. Trimming left V 5 bases short and J 10 bases short, with 12 bases between. CDR1 and CDR2 from the germline V gene are MNHNS and SASEGT. CDR3 length equals 13 residues. DNA of the CDR3: TGTGCCAGCAGTCTCCCCCTCTTCTCACCCCTCCACTTT. It is translated as CASSLPLFSPLHF.

The chain employs TRBV5-1 and TRBJ2-5; D ambiguous. Germline assignment: CDR1 SGHRS and CDR2 YFSETQ. This CDR3 has 12 amino acids. With 4 bases removed from V and 3 bases from J, the gap between germline ends came to 7 bases. In DNA, the CDR3 is TGCGCCAGCAGCCCCCCGGAAGAGACCCAGTACTTC. Residues: CASSPPEETQYF. Together with reference TRBV5-1 and TRBJ2-5, the CDR3 gives the full variable domain: KAGVTQTPRYLIKTRGQQVTLSCSPISGHRSVSWYQQTPGQGLQFLFEYFSETQRNKGNFPGRFSGRQFSNSRSEMNVSTLELGDSALYLCASSPPEETQYFGPGTRLLVL.

Concerning this clone itself: The identical CDR3 is also encoded by other nucleotide sequences in the sample. The gene calls are TRBV7-3 and TRBJ1-6, with D unclear. The CDR3 runs to 12 residues. The germline V gene has CDR1 SGHTA and CDR2 FQGTGA. Trimming took off 5 bases at V and 6 bases at J, with 5 bases between the two ends. The DNA of the CDR3 is TGTGCCAGCAGCCTCCTTAATTCACCCCTCCACTTT. It translates to CASSLLNSPLHF.

The V call is TRBV11-2, the J call TRBJ2-1; 8 positions match TRBD2. The CDR3 loop spans 17 amino acids. V gave up 5 bases and J gave up 7 bases; unmatched junction bases: 16. Per germline, CDR1 SGHAT and CDR2 FQNNGV. CDR3 sequence: CASSQAPTGLAQNEQFF. The CDR3, as DNA: TGTGCCAGCAGCCAGGCCCCGACAGGACTAGCCCAAAATGAGCAGTTCTTC. Supplemented by reference TRBV11-2 and TRBJ2-1, the full variable domain reads EAGVAQSPRYKIIEKRQSVAFWCNPISGHATLYWYQQILGQGPKLLIQFQNNGVVDDSQLPKDRFSAERLKGVDSTLKIQPAKLEDSAVYLCASSQAPTGLAQNEQFFGPGTRLTVL.

The chain employs TRBV30 and TRBJ2-3; D perhaps matches TRBD2 (5 bases). The CDR3 has 12 amino acids. Germline loops: CDR1 GTSNPN, CDR2 SVGIG (reference sequence). Trimming pared 2 bases from V and 6 bases from J, leaving 9 bases between. CDR3 nucleotides: TGTGCCTGGAGTTCGGGGAGCGATACGCAGTATTTT. It translates to CAWSSGSDTQYF.

The chain recombines TRBV5-6 with TRBJ2-5; D uncertain. The germline V gene encodes CDR1 SGHDT and CDR2 YYEEEE. The ends were cut back, 2 bases at V and 4 bases at J, with 3 bases in the middle. This CDR3 contains 11 residues. The CDR3 bases are TGTGCCAGCAGCTTTATAGAGACCCAGTACTTC. Encoded protein: CASSFIETQYF.

This chain joins TRBV7-9 and TRBJ1-1, with a weak D call TRBD1 (5 bases). This CDR3 contains 14 residues. The V end was cut by 5 bases, the J end by 5 bases, with 15 bases between. Germline values: CDR1 SEHNR, CDR2 FQNEAQ (reference sequence). The CDR3 reads CASSLPSRETEAFF. CDR3 in DNA: TGTGCCAGCAGCCTCCCGTCCAGGGAAACTGAAGCTTTCTTT.

The rearrangement links TRBV18 to TRBJ1-1; D might be TRBD1 (5 bases). CDR3 length: 15 amino acids. V gave up 2 bases and J gave up 1 base, with 11 bases separating them. Germline lookup yields CDR1 KGHSH and CDR2 LQKENI. CDR3 in amino acids: CASSPFGHQNTEAFF. As DNA, the CDR3 is TGTGCCAGCTCACCATTCGGACACCAGAACACTGAAGCTTTCTTT.

This clone occurred once. The chain combines TRBV28 with TRBJ2-5; 10 nucleotides match TRBD1. The V segment lost 4 bases and the J segment 5 bases; nucleotides outside the gene matches: 10. The CDR3 sequence is 16 residues long. Germline lookup yields CDR1 MDHEN and CDR2 SYDVKM. The CDR3 region is CASSSTGTGARETQYF. The CDR3, as DNA: TGTGCCAGCAGTTCAACCGGGACAGGGGCTAGGGAGACCCAGTACTTC. Together with reference TRBV28 and TRBJ2-5, the CDR3 gives the full variable domain: DVKVTQSSRYLVKRTGEKVFLECVQDMDHENMFWYRQDPGLGLRLIYFSYDVKMKEKGDIPEGYSVSREKKERFSLILESASTNQTSMYLCASSSTGTGARETQYFGPGTRLLVL.

The chain links TRBV5-1 to TRBJ1-2, with 7 bases aligning to TRBD1. V was pared by 4 bases and J by 3 bases, with 6 bases of the junction left unmatched. CDR1 is SGHRS, CDR2 YFSETQ, per germline. CDR3 size: 14 residues. Written as DNA, the CDR3 is TGCGCCAGCAGCCGGACAGGCGCTGACTATGGCTACACCTTC. The encoded protein is CASSRTGADYGYTF.

This clone appeared once. V usage is TRBV5-5 and J usage is TRBJ2-2, with a possible D match to TRBD2 (5 bases). The CDR3 runs 14 residues. The V end was cut by 6 bases, the J end by 5 bases, with 14 bases between. CDR1 and CDR2 (germline): SGHKS, YYEKEE (reference sequence). The CDR3 DNA reads as TGTGCCAGCACCCCGGCAGAGGGTACCGGGGAGCTGTTTTTT. Encoded protein: CASTPAEGTGELFF.

The gene calls are TRBV2 and TRBJ1-5; D might be TRBD1 (5 bases). Germline CDR1 and CDR2: SNHLY and FYNNEI. V lost 7 bases, J lost 2 bases, and 9 bases lay in between. There are 13 residues in the CDR3. The CDR3 protein is CASNKQGNQPQHF. CDR3 DNA sequence: TGTGCCAGCAACAAACAGGGCAATCAGCCCCAGCATTTT.

This clone came up once. The chain recombines TRBV4-3 with TRBJ2-5; D not resolved. The CDR3 loop spans 15 amino acids. V lost 0 bases and J lost 2, with 10 bases in between. Germline V lookup: CDR1 LGHNA, CDR2 YSLEER. The CDR3 spells CASSQDPSRQETQYF. The CDR3 DNA reads as TGCGCCAGCAGCCAAGATCCGTCCAGACAAGAGACCCAGTACTTC.